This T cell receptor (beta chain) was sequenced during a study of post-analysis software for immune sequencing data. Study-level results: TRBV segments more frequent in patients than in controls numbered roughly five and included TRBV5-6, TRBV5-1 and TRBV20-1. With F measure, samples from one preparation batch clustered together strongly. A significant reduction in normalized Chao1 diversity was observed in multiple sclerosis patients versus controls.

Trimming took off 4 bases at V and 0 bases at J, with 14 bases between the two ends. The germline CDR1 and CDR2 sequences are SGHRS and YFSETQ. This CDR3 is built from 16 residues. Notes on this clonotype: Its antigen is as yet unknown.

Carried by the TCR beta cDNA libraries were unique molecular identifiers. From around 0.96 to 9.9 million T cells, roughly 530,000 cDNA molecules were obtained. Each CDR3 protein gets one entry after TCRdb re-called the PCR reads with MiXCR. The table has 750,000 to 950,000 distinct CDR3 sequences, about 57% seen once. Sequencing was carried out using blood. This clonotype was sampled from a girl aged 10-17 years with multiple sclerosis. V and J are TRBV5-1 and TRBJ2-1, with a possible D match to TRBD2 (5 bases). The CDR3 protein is CASSNPGEISYNEQFF. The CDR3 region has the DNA TGCGCCAGCAGCAACCCCGGGGAGATCTCCTACAATGAGCAGTTCTTC.